This TCR beta chain was sequenced in a study of cytomegalovirus exposure and HLA in healthy donors. About the research overall: A subsequent analysis reported that the approximately 120 validation repertoires were produced on the same platform that had also been used for the 550 to 750 first-cohort repertoires. Study observations and caveats: The study recorded over 150 TCR beta chains that were cytomegalovirus-associated. The TCR clusters that emerged in the first cohort tended, a later analysis found, to co-occur in the 120 or so validation repertoires.

The protocol was immunoSEQ multiplex PCR, while the TCRdb copy is restricted to in-frame clones and leaves out a portion. The sample shows 140,000 to 150,000 clones, about 94% of them seen only once. The CDR3 is 13 residues long. The germline V and J ends were trimmed by 2 bases and 2 bases, with 6 bases remaining between them. Germline V gives CDR1 SNHLY, CDR2 FYNNEI. With respect to this clone: The antigen remains undetermined.

Sample: PBMCs. V gene TRBV2 combines with J gene TRBJ1-2; no clear D. This sequence originates from a man aged 18 to 29 in good health and CMV-seropositive. CDR3 residues: CASSEIANYGYTF. The CDR3 DNA follows: TGTGCCAGCAGTGAAATAGCCAACTATGGCTACACCTTC.